This T cell receptor (beta chain) was recorded in a study of HIV-infected patients and healthy controls (dated by TCRdb to about 2014). The CDR3 has 14 amino acids, counting the end cysteine and phenylalanine. The kept DNA is CDR3 alone, 42 bases in frame from the first base. V lost 9 bases and J lost 1 base; the stretch between them is 14 bases long. CDR1 LNHDA and CDR2 SQIVND were looked up in the germline V gene (reference sequence). Libraries were made using 5' RACE. The sequencer listed for this sample is Illumina MiSeq. TCRdb trimmed public reads at Q25 via fastp, called clones via MiXCR and kept in-frame beta chains. Rows matching on CDR3 protein sequence are summarized as one entry with the most common DNA and genes. Within this sample are over 55,000 distinct CDR3 sequences, with roughly 16% of them counted one time only. The top ten clones comprise around 6% of the sample. Points on this clonotype: What this receptor recognizes is not known. No much larger clone exists at a distance of one base, and base qualities are not known.

The sequence was obtained from a human donor in good health. Specimen: CD4+ T cells from blood. The chain links TRBV19 with TRBJ2-3; possibly the D gene is TRBD2, per 5 matching bases. In nucleotide form, the sequence is TGTGCCAGAAAAGGGAGCTGTGGCACAGATACGCAGTATTTT. It encodes CARKGSCGTDTQYF.